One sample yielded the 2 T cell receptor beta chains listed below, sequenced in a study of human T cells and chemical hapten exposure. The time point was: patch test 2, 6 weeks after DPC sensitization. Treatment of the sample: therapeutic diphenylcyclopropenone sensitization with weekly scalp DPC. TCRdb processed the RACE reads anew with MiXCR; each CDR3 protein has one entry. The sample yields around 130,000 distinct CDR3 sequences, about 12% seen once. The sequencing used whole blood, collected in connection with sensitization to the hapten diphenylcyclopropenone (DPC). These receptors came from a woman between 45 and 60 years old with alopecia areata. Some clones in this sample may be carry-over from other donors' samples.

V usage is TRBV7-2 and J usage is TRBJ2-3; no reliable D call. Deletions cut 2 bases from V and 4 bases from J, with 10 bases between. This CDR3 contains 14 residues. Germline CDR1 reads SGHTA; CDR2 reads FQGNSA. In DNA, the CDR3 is TGTGCCAGCAGCTTAAGGGTAGGCGCAGATACGCAGTATTTT. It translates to CASSLRVGADTQYF.

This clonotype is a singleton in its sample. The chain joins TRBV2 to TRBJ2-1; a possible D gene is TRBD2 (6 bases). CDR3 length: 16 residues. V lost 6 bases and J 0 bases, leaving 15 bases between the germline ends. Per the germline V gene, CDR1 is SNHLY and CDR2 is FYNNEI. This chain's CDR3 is CASRPFGGRSYNEQFF. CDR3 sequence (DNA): TGTGCCAGCAGACCTTTCGGGGGACGCTCCTACAATGAGCAGTTCTTC.